The rows below give T cell receptor beta chains drawn from one sample of a study of T-cell reconstitution after alpha-beta-depleted transplantation in children. One entry per CDR3 protein, called by TCRdb with MiXCR from the PCR reads. The table lists 450,000 to 600,000 distinct CDR3 sequences, about 11% of them singletons. The sample consisted of PBMCs, taken before TCRalphabeta/CD19-depleted stem cell transplant. These receptors all stem from a child younger than 10 with inherited bone marrow failure, due to receive a stem cell transplant. Both conserved end residues are part of each CDR3. The order of the fields is D gene, V gene, J gene, clone size, CDR3 protein, CDR3 DNA. The D gene is left open where the match is weak. For some rows the clone size is stated as once, few or many, or as a class when expanded; others skip it.

d_gene: .; v_gene: TRBV5-1; j_gene: TRBJ2-6; abundance: .; CDR3aa: CASSAYSVAEANVLTF; CDR3nt: TGCGCCAGCAGCGCCTATAGCGTGGCTGAGGCCAACGTCCTGACTTTC
d_gene: .; v_gene: TRBV27; j_gene: TRBJ2-1; abundance: many; CDR3aa: CASSTLGLLNEQFF; CDR3nt: TGTGCCAGCAGTACCCTCGGACTGCTCAATGAGCAGTTCTTC
d_gene: .; v_gene: TRBV5-1; j_gene: TRBJ2-1; abundance: few; CDR3aa: CASSLVVSQNEQFF; CDR3nt: TGCGCCAGCAGCTTGGTAGTCTCCCAGAATGAGCAGTTCTTC
d_gene: TRBD2; v_gene: TRBV5-4; j_gene: TRBJ2-1; abundance: many; CDR3aa: CASSLGLAGDAGSYNEQFF; CDR3nt: TGTGCCAGCAGCCTGGGACTAGCGGGAGATGCGGGCTCCTACAATGAGCAGTTCTTC
d_gene: TRBD1; v_gene: TRBV5-1; j_gene: TRBJ2-1; abundance: many; CDR3aa: CASSPGQVRGDEQFF; CDR3nt: TGCGCCAGCAGCCCCGGACAGGTCCGAGGGGATGAGCAGTTCTTC
d_gene: TRBD2; v_gene: TRBV7-2; j_gene: TRBJ2-7; abundance: many; CDR3aa: CASSLASTPGLAGWSSYEQYF; CDR3nt: TGTGCCAGCAGCTTAGCTTCCACCCCGGGACTAGCGGGATGGAGCTCCTACGAGCAGTACTTC
d_gene: .; v_gene: TRBV4-3; j_gene: TRBJ2-6; abundance: many; CDR3aa: CASSQPPQVSGANVLTF; CDR3nt: TGCGCCAGCAGCCAACCGCCCCAGGTCTCTGGGGCCAACGTCCTGACTTTC
d_gene: TRBD2; v_gene: TRBV20-1; j_gene: TRBJ2-3; abundance: many; CDR3aa: CSAYQRGGPDTQYF; CDR3nt: TGCAGTGCTTACCAGCGGGGCGGGCCAGATACGCAGTATTTT
d_gene: .; v_gene: TRBV5-1; j_gene: TRBJ2-5; abundance: many; CDR3aa: CASSLVAPETQYF; CDR3nt: TGCGCCAGCAGCTTGGTGGCCCCAGAGACCCAGTACTTC
d_gene: .; v_gene: TRBV28; j_gene: TRBJ1-1; abundance: many; CDR3aa: CASSPDRLLEAFF; CDR3nt: TGTGCCAGCAGCCCCGACAGACTCCTTGAAGCTTTCTTT
d_gene: TRBD2; v_gene: TRBV29-1; j_gene: TRBJ2-7; abundance: many; CDR3aa: CSVRVAGDWQYF; CDR3nt: TGCAGCGTTCGAGTAGCGGGAGACTGGCAGTACTTC
d_gene: TRBD2; v_gene: TRBV28; j_gene: TRBJ2-7; abundance: many; CDR3aa: CASKMLAGEPEDEQYF; CDR3nt: TGTGCCAGCAAAATGCTAGCGGGAGAACCGGAGGACGAGCAGTACTTC
d_gene: .; v_gene: TRBV2; j_gene: TRBJ1-2; abundance: many; CDR3aa: CASSVVRGSYGYTF; CDR3nt: TGTGCCAGCAGTGTCGTCAGGGGAAGCTATGGCTACACCTTC
d_gene: .; v_gene: TRBV12-3/TRBV12-4; j_gene: TRBJ2-4; abundance: .; CDR3aa: CASSTAIEAKNIQYF; CDR3nt: TGTGCCAGCAGTACAGCTATCGAAGCCAAAAACATTCAGTACTTC
d_gene: TRBD1; v_gene: TRBV5-1; j_gene: TRBJ1-5; abundance: many; CDR3aa: CASSIAGQGDQPQHF; CDR3nt: TGCGCCAGCAGCATAGCAGGCCAGGGGGATCAGCCCCAGCATTTT
d_gene: TRBD2; v_gene: TRBV5-4; j_gene: TRBJ2-7; abundance: many; CDR3aa: CASSLATSGSHEQYF; CDR3nt: TGTGCCAGCAGCTTGGCCACTAGCGGGAGCCACGAGCAGTACTTC
d_gene: TRBD2; v_gene: TRBV5-1; j_gene: TRBJ2-5; abundance: .; CDR3aa: CASSFRSLSGGSQETQYF; CDR3nt: TGCGCCAGCAGCTTCAGATCCCTTAGCGGGGGAAGCCAAGAGACCCAGTACTTC
d_gene: TRBD1; v_gene: TRBV20-1; j_gene: TRBJ2-7; abundance: many; CDR3aa: CSALAGTGKNEQYF; CDR3nt: TGCAGTGCTTTAGCCGGGACAGGGAAAAACGAGCAGTACTTC
d_gene: TRBD2; v_gene: TRBV12-3/TRBV12-4; j_gene: TRBJ2-3; abundance: many; CDR3aa: CASSSLAGRRTDTQYF; CDR3nt: TGTGCCAGCAGTTCATTAGCGGGACGCCGCACAGATACGCAGTATTTT
d_gene: .; v_gene: TRBV10-3; j_gene: TRBJ2-5; abundance: many; CDR3aa: CAISESGLEQETQYF; CDR3nt: TGTGCCATCAGTGAGTCGGGTCTGGAACAAGAGACCCAGTACTTC
d_gene: .; v_gene: TRBV5-1; j_gene: TRBJ2-7; abundance: .; CDR3aa: CASSPRTASYEQYF; CDR3nt: TGCGCCAGCAGCCCCAGGACAGCCTCTTACGAGCAGTACTTC
d_gene: .; v_gene: TRBV4-3; j_gene: TRBJ2-1; abundance: many; CDR3aa: CASSQVPGGSSYNEQFF; CDR3nt: TGCGCCAGCAGCCAAGTTCCTGGCGGAAGCTCCTACAATGAGCAGTTCTTC
d_gene: .; v_gene: TRBV4-3; j_gene: TRBJ2-2; abundance: many; CDR3aa: CASSQEAMRTANTGELFF; CDR3nt: TGCGCCAGCAGCCAAGAGGCAATGCGGACAGCGAACACCGGGGAGCTGTTTTTT
d_gene: .; v_gene: TRBV27; j_gene: TRBJ2-2; abundance: many; CDR3aa: CASSLDSARVNTGELFF; CDR3nt: TGTGCCAGCAGTTTAGATTCGGCCAGGGTAAACACCGGGGAGCTGTTTTTT
d_gene: .; v_gene: TRBV2; j_gene: TRBJ2-4; abundance: many; CDR3aa: CASSEGPRTVAKNIQYF; CDR3nt: TGTGCCAGCAGTGAAGGGCCAAGGACCGTCGCCAAAAACATTCAGTACTTC
d_gene: TRBD2; v_gene: TRBV27; j_gene: TRBJ2-1; abundance: many; CDR3aa: CASSALAGGTGEQFF; CDR3nt: TGTGCCAGCAGTGCACTAGCGGGAGGGACCGGTGAGCAGTTCTTC
d_gene: .; v_gene: TRBV7-2; j_gene: TRBJ2-7; abundance: .; CDR3aa: CASSPLIQTSTYEQYF; CDR3nt: TGTGCCAGCAGCCCCTTGATACAAACCTCGACCTACGAGCAGTACTTC
d_gene: TRBD2; v_gene: TRBV12-3/TRBV12-4; j_gene: TRBJ2-5; abundance: many; CDR3aa: CASSPTSGGETQYF; CDR3nt: TGTGCCAGCAGTCCGACTAGCGGTGGCGAGACCCAGTACTTC
d_gene: .; v_gene: TRBV6-2/TRBV6-3; j_gene: TRBJ2-7; abundance: many; CDR3aa: CASSPKPNDRQYF; CDR3nt: TGTGCCAGCAGCCCCAAACCAAACGACAGGCAGTACTTC
d_gene: TRBD2; v_gene: TRBV5-1; j_gene: TRBJ2-1; abundance: many; CDR3aa: CASSLLPLAGVGNEQFF; CDR3nt: TGCGCCAGCAGCTTGTTGCCTCTAGCGGGAGTGGGGAATGAGCAGTTCTTC
d_gene: .; v_gene: TRBV28; j_gene: TRBJ2-7; abundance: many; CDR3aa: CASSLRWSYEQYF; CDR3nt: TGTGCCAGCAGTCTCCGTTGGTCCTACGAGCAGTACTTC
d_gene: .; v_gene: TRBV12-3/TRBV12-4; j_gene: TRBJ2-2; abundance: many; CDR3aa: CASSFWSSGDTGELFF; CDR3nt: TGTGCCAGCAGTTTCTGGAGTAGCGGAGACACCGGGGAGCTGTTTTTT
d_gene: TRBD2; v_gene: TRBV2; j_gene: TRBJ2-1; abundance: .; CDR3aa: CASSAKLAGVGEQFF; CDR3nt: TGTGCCAGCAGCGCTAAACTAGCGGGAGTTGGTGAGCAGTTCTTC
d_gene: .; v_gene: TRBV5-1; j_gene: TRBJ2-6; abundance: many; CDR3aa: CASLVGHRSGANVLTF; CDR3nt: TGCGCCAGCTTGGTGGGACATCGCTCTGGGGCCAACGTCCTGACTTTC
d_gene: .; v_gene: TRBV20-1; j_gene: TRBJ1-1; abundance: many; CDR3aa: CSASHGHSHTEAFF; CDR3nt: TGCAGTGCTAGCCACGGTCACAGTCACACTGAAGCTTTCTTT
d_gene: .; v_gene: TRBV6-5; j_gene: TRBJ2-2; abundance: many; CDR3aa: CASSYSTPNTGELFF; CDR3nt: TGTGCCAGCAGTTACTCGACTCCGAACACCGGGGAGCTGTTTTTT
d_gene: TRBD1; v_gene: TRBV30; j_gene: TRBJ1-2; abundance: few; CDR3aa: CAWADTGDYGYTF; CDR3nt: TGTGCCTGGGCTGACACAGGGGACTATGGCTACACCTTC
d_gene: TRBD1; v_gene: TRBV7-9; j_gene: TRBJ2-7; abundance: .; CDR3aa: CASSPGQFYEQYF; CDR3nt: TGTGCCAGCAGCCCGGGACAGTTTTACGAGCAGTACTTC
d_gene: TRBD2; v_gene: TRBV7-9; j_gene: TRBJ2-7; abundance: many; CDR3aa: CASSQGLAGFSYEQYF; CDR3nt: TGTGCCAGCAGCCAGGGACTAGCGGGATTCTCCTACGAGCAGTACTTC
d_gene: TRBD2; v_gene: TRBV7-2; j_gene: TRBJ2-7; abundance: few; CDR3aa: CASSLSGGRPYEQYF; CDR3nt: TGTGCCAGCAGCTTATCTGGCGGGAGACCCTACGAGCAGTACTTC
d_gene: .; v_gene: TRBV7-9; j_gene: TRBJ2-3; abundance: many; CDR3aa: CASSRHDSTDTQYF; CDR3nt: TGTGCCAGCAGCCGACATGATAGCACAGATACGCAGTATTTT
d_gene: TRBD1; v_gene: TRBV10-3; j_gene: TRBJ1-2; abundance: many; CDR3aa: CAISESGGGYTF; CDR3nt: TGTGCCATCAGTGAGTCAGGGGGCGGCTACACCTTC
d_gene: TRBD2; v_gene: TRBV7-2; j_gene: TRBJ2-2; abundance: many; CDR3aa: CASSLASGGTPGELFF; CDR3nt: TGTGCCAGCAGCTTAGCTAGCGGGGGTACCCCGGGGGAGCTGTTTTTT
d_gene: TRBD1; v_gene: TRBV12-3/TRBV12-4; j_gene: TRBJ2-1; abundance: many; CDR3aa: CASTLGDSAYNEQFF; CDR3nt: TGTGCCAGCACCCTCGGGGACAGCGCTTACAATGAGCAGTTCTTC
d_gene: TRBD1; v_gene: TRBV20-1; j_gene: TRBJ2-3; abundance: .; CDR3aa: CSASGGQGATDTQYF; CDR3nt: TGCAGTGCTAGCGGGGGACAGGGGGCCACAGATACGCAGTATTTT
d_gene: TRBD2; v_gene: TRBV5-1; j_gene: TRBJ2-3; abundance: many; CDR3aa: CASTSGRGDTQYF; CDR3nt: TGCGCCAGCACTAGCGGGAGAGGAGATACGCAGTATTTT
d_gene: .; v_gene: TRBV7-1; j_gene: TRBJ2-7; abundance: .; CDR3aa: CASSSGLPSYEQYF; CDR3nt: TGTGCCAGCAGCTCTGGGCTCCCCTCCTACGAGCAGTACTTC
d_gene: .; v_gene: TRBV19; j_gene: TRBJ1-3; abundance: many; CDR3aa: CASSILRDTIYF; CDR3nt: TGTGCCAGTAGTATCTTACGGGACACCATATATTTT